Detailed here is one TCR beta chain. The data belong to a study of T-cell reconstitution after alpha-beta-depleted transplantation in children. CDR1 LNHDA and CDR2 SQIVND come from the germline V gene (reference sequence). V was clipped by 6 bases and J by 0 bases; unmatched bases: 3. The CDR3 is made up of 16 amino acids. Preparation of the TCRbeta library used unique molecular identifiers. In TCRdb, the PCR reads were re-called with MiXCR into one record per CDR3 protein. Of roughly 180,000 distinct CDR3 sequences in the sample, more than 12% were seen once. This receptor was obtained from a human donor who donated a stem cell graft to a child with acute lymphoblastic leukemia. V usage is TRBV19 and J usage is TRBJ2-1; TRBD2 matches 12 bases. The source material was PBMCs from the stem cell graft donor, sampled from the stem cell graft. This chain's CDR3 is CASRGLAGSSYNEQFF. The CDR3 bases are TGTGCCAGTAGGGGACTAGCGGGTAGCTCCTACAATGAGCAGTTCTTC.